These 18 T cell receptor beta chains originate from one sample sequenced in a study of T cells in women clearing cervical HPV infection (dated by TCRdb to 2017 to 2018). The method was the immunoSEQ multiplex PCR assay. The source is immuneACCESS, and TCRdb retained only in-frame sequences with V and J called. Part of the clones is not carried over; for the studies checked, unresolved V genes explain less than half of this, and the remainder is unexplained. The data table for this sample lists under 35,000 clones. The ten largest clones take up about 16% of the sample. Sequenced material: blood buffy coat. Receptor source: a woman aged 18 to 75 with a cervical HPV16 infection that either progressed to CIN3+ or cleared (not recorded which).

A remark on this clone: Read data end 3 residues before the CDR3 end; the end is taken from the germline J gene. The chain joins TRBV28 to TRBJ1-1, with 7 bases matching TRBD1. J was trimmed by 5 bases and V by 5 bases; bases with no gene match: 5. The CDR3 is 13 amino acids. Looked up from germline, CDR1 is MDHEN and CDR2 is SYDVKM. CDR3 loop: CASSPGGITEAFF. Partial CDR3 DNA: TGTGCCAGCAGTCCAGGGGGGATTACTGAA. The full variable domain, in which reference TRBV28 and TRBJ1-1 provide the parts outside the CDR3, is DVKVTQSSRYLVKRTGEKVFLECVQDMDHENMFWYRQDPGLGLRLIYFSYDVKMKEKGDIPEGYSVSREKKERFSLILESASTNQTSMYLCASSPGGITEAFFGQGTRLTVV.

Here the CDR3 reads CASSVAGRDTQYF. CDR3 bases read: TGTGCCAGCAGCGTAGCAGGTCGGGATACG. The chain recombines TRBV9 with TRBJ2-3; D not certain. The missing CDR3 end, 3 residues past where the read stops, is filled in from the germline J gene. Germline values: CDR1 SGDLS, CDR2 YYNGEE. Trimming pared 0 bases from V and 6 bases from J, leaving 8 bases between. The CDR3 has 13 amino acids. The full variable domain, with the rest looked up from reference TRBV9 and TRBJ2-3, is DSGVTQTPKHLITATGQRVTLRCSPRSGDLSVYWYQQSLDQGLQFLIQYYNGEERAKGNILERFSAQQFPDLHSELNLSSLELGDSALYFCASSVAGRDTQYFGPGTRLTVL.

In the case of this clone: Its ends do not fully match the called genes, so a read error is possible. The read halts 3 residues ahead of the CDR3 end, with the missing end drawn from the germline J gene. The rearrangement joins TRBV7-7 to TRBJ1-1; D is perhaps TRBD1 (5 bases). Germline values: CDR1 SSHAT, CDR2 FNYEAQ (reference sequence). The CDR3 consists of 15 residues. CDR3 DNA, as far as it was read: TGTGCTAGCAGCGCAAACTGGGGGGGGTTTGGTGAA. Amino acid sequence: CASSANWGGFGE. The full CDR3 reads CASSANWGGFGEAFF.

In regard to this clone: The read gets to within 3 residues of the CDR3 end, and the germline J gene fills in the rest. The chain is built from TRBV19 and TRBJ2-3, with 8 positions matching TRBD1. This CDR3 is built from 18 residues. Germline V lookup: CDR1 LNHDA, CDR2 SQIVND (reference sequence). CDR3 DNA (partial): TGTGCCAGTAGTATCCGAAGCCTCCCGACAGGGGCGAAGGAGACG. Protein product: CASSIRSLPTGAKET. The entire CDR3 is CASSIRSLPTGAKETQYF.

Comments on this clone: The read is 3 residues too short to cover the CDR3 end, so that end is filled in from the germline J gene. The rearrangement links TRBV7-9 to TRBJ2-4; a possible D gene is TRBD1 (5 bases). This CDR3 region has 13 residues. CDR1 and CDR2 from the germline V gene are SEHNR and FQNEAQ (reference sequence). CDR3 region: CASSLEGNYGQYF. CDR3 bases read: TGTGCCAGCAGCTTAGAGGGGAACTATGGT.

A note on this clone: The read stops 3 residues short of the end of the CDR3; the missing end is completed from the germline J gene. The rearrangement uses TRBV18 and TRBJ2-2; D uncertain. Germline V gene lookup returns CDR1 KGHSH and CDR2 LQKENI. The V end was cut by 6 bases, the J end by 4 bases, with 6 bases between. The CDR3 is 12 residues long. The part of the CDR3 DNA that was read is TGTGCCAGCTCCTCCGTCACCGGGGAG. Its protein product is CASSSVTGE. The entire CDR3 reads CASSSVTGELFF. Together with reference TRBV18 and TRBJ2-2, the CDR3 gives the full variable domain: NAGVMQNPRHLVRRRGQEARLRCSPMKGHSHVYWYRQLPEEGLKFMVYLQKENIIDESGMPKERFSAEFPKEGPSILRIQQVVRGDSAAYFCASSSVTGELFFGEGSRLTVL.

With regard to this clone: From the germline J gene comes the end of the CDR3, since the read stops 3 residues before it. The rearrangement joins TRBV5-1 to TRBJ2-3, with TRBD1 identical over 7 bases. Germline V gene lookup returns CDR1 SGHRS and CDR2 YFSETQ. After removal of 0 bases from V and 5 bases from J, the junction contained 3 bases not matched to a gene. The CDR3 extends over 14 amino acids. The CDR3 reads CASSLGQGLDTQYF. The sequenced part of the CDR3 DNA is TGCGCCAGCAGCTTGGGACAGGGCTTAGATACG.

Concerning this clone: The read terminates 3 residues ahead of where the CDR3 ends, so the germline J gene completes it. The V and J genes are TRBV20-1 and TRBJ2-7; a weak D match, TRBD1 (6 bases). V dropped 4 bases and J dropped 3 bases, with 13 bases sitting between them. The CDR3 is 13 residues long. Germline V gene data show CDR1 as DFQATT and CDR2 as SNEGSKA (reference sequence). The CDR3 spells CSAMGRGSYEQYF. The sequenced CDR3 bases are TGCAGTGCTATGGGCAGGGGAAGCTACGAG.

As regards this clone: The read is 3 residues too short to cover the CDR3 end, so that end is filled in from the germline J gene. The chain is built from TRBV30 and TRBJ1-1; TRBD1 agrees at 7 bases. Germline CDR1 GTSNPN, CDR2 SVGIG (reference sequence). CDR3 length: 12 residues. The part of the CDR3 DNA that was read is TGTGCCTGGAGCGCTTCGACAGGGTTG. This sequence encodes CAWSASTGL. The full CDR3 protein is CAWSASTGLAFF.

Turning to this clone: The read terminates 3 residues before the CDR3 end, so the remaining end is supplied by the germline J gene. The chain couples TRBV4-1 to TRBJ1-5, with 9 bases matching TRBD1. This CDR3 has 18 residues. V trimming: 5 bases; J trimming: 7 bases; junction bases outside the gene matches: 18. Germline V gene sequence: CDR1 MGHRA, CDR2 YSYEKL. This chain's CDR3 is CASSKVPGQGNNGQPQHF. CDR3 DNA (partial): TGCGCCAGCAGCAAAGTCCCGGGACAGGGCAATAATGGGCAGCCC.

On this clone itself: Read sequence stops 3 residues before the CDR3 end, and the germline J gene provides the missing end. The genes are TRBV30 and TRBJ1-6, with D tentatively TRBD1 (5 bases). With 5 bases removed from V and 5 bases from J, the gap between germline ends came to 13 bases. From germline, CDR1 is GTSNPN and CDR2 SVGIG (reference sequence). The CDR3 contains 14 residues. The CDR3 bases that were read are TGTGCCTGGGGCAGGGCGGTCCATAATTCACCC. This codes for CAWGRAVHNSP. The complete CDR3 protein is CAWGRAVHNSPLHF.

CDR3 DNA (partial): TGTGCCAGCAGATCGAGGGGATTGTCAGAGACC. Translating it yields CASRSRGLSET. Given in full, the CDR3 is CASRSRGLSETQYF. The chain combines TRBV12-3 or TRBV12-4 with TRBJ2-5, with D possibly called TRBD1 or TRBD2 (5 bases each). From the germline J gene comes the end of the CDR3, since the read stops 3 residues before it. V was clipped by 6 bases and J by 4 bases, with 15 bases between them. This CDR3 contains 14 residues.

As to this clone: The sequenced fragment ends 3 residues before the CDR3 boundary, so the rest is inferred from the germline J gene. The chain joins TRBV19 to TRBJ2-1; D is uncertain. CDR1 is LNHDA and CDR2 is SQIVND in the germline V gene (reference sequence). V lost 6 bases, J lost 9 bases, and 6 bases lay in between. The CDR3 totals 10 residues. The CDR3 loop is CASSSGEQFF. CDR3 bases read: TGTGCCAGTAGCTCAGGTGAG.

Comment on this clone: The CDR3 end is not reached by the read, which stops 3 residues before it; the germline J gene fills it in. This rearrangement joins TRBV5-1 to TRBJ2-3, with 10 bases aligning to TRBD2. Trimming at V came to 3 bases and at J to 3 bases, leaving 13 bases not matched to a gene. CDR3 size: 18 residues. Germline V gives CDR1 SGHRS, CDR2 YFSETQ. This CDR3 reads CASSSRLAGRDRTDTQYF. The covered CDR3 bases are TGCGCCAGCAGCTCCAGACTAGCGGGTCGAGATAGGACAGATACG.

The CDR3 sequence: CASSLALDLNTEAFF. The covered CDR3 bases are TGTGCCAGCAGCTTGGCCCTAGACTTGAACACTGAA. The chain recombines TRBV5-4 with TRBJ1-1; no firm D call. The CDR3 goes on 3 residues after the read ends, and that part is filled in from the germline J gene. The CDR3 extends over 15 amino acids. Germline loops: CDR1 SGHNT, CDR2 YYREEE (reference sequence). The V and J ends lost 0 bases and 0 bases respectively, with 9 bases between them.

Details on this clone: The read ends 3 residues before the CDR3 terminus; that terminus is restored from the germline J gene. The chain is built from TRBV29-1 and TRBJ2-5; possibly TRBD1 for D (6 bases). Per germline, CDR1 SQVTM and CDR2 ANQGSEA. There are 13 residues in the CDR3. The germline V and J ends were trimmed by 3 bases and 6 bases, with 14 bases remaining between them. The CDR3 here is CSVDEGQTKTQYF. CDR3 DNA (partial): TGCAGCGTTGATGAAGGACAGACGAAGACC.

In regard to this clone: The DNA ends 3 residues before the CDR3 does, and the rest of the CDR3 is filled in from the germline J gene. The V and J genes are TRBV6-1 and TRBJ1-2, with a weak D call TRBD1 (6 bases). V gave up 4 bases and J gave up 4 bases, with 10 bases separating them. The CDR3 has 13 residues. Per the germline V gene, CDR1 is MNHNS and CDR2 is SASEGT. CDR3 bases read: TGTGCCAGCAGTGTGGGGGCTAGCTATGGC. Its protein product is CASSVGASYG. The complete CDR3 protein is CASSVGASYGYTF.

CDR3 amino acids: CSARYTGELFF. The DNA read from the CDR3 is TGCAGCGCACGTTATACAGGGGAG. The chain employs TRBV29-1 and TRBJ2-2; no clear D. The DNA ends 3 residues before the CDR3 does, and the rest of the CDR3 is filled in from the germline J gene. V lost 7 bases, J lost 8 bases, and 11 bases lay in between. CDR1 and CDR2 (germline): SQVTM, ANQGSEA. This CDR3 is built from 11 residues.